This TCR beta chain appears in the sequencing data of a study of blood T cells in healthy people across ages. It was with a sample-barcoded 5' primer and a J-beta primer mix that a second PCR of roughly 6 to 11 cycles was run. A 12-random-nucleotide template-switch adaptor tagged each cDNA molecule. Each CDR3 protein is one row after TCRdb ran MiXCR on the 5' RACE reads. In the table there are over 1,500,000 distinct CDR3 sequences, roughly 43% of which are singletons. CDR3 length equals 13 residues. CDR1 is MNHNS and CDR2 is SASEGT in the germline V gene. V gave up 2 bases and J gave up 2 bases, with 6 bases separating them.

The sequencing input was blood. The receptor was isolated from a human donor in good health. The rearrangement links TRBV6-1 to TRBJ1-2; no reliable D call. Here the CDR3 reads CASSELRNYGYTF. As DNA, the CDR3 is TGTGCCAGCAGTGAATTACGGAACTATGGCTACACCTTC.